What follows are 31 T cell receptor beta chains derived from one specimen sequenced in a study of cytomegalovirus exposure and HLA in healthy donors. Researchers ran the PCR with 60 Vbeta and 13 Jbeta primers. Repertoires were generated with immunoSEQ multiplex PCR, while TCRdb's copy carries only in-frame clones and drops some. The sample includes more than 150,000 clones, approximately 84% of them seen just once. The sample taken for sequencing was PBMCs. The origin of the receptors is a girl aged 5-17 years in good health and CMV-seropositive.

CDR3 in DNA: TGCAGCGTTGCGCGGATCCCAGGAAACACCATATATTTT. Its protein is CSVARIPGNTIYF. The rearrangement uses TRBV29-1 and TRBJ1-3, with D hard to call. Trimming pared 4 bases from V and 4 bases from J, leaving 11 bases between. The CDR3 runs 13 residues. CDR1 SQVTM and CDR2 ANQGSEA come from the germline V gene.

The chain is built from TRBV7-9 and TRBJ1-2; 7 nucleotides align to TRBD1. This CDR3 has 14 residues. Per the germline V gene, CDR1 is SEHNR and CDR2 is FQNEAQ (reference sequence). The junction had 3 bases not matched to a gene; V was cut back by 1 base and J by 4 bases. The CDR3 DNA reads as TGTGCCAGCAGCTTAGGACAGGGCGTCTATGGCTACACCTTC. Its protein is CASSLGQGVYGYTF.

The chain carries TRBV6-1 and TRBJ2-1; D uncertain. Germline V gene data show CDR1 as MNHNS and CDR2 as SASEGT. Trimming took off 4 bases at V and 1 base at J, with 11 bases between the two ends. This CDR3 has 15 amino acids. CDR3 nucleotides: TGTGCCAGCAGTGCCCGTCTAGATTCCTACAATGAGCAGTTCTTC. Translating gives CASSARLDSYNEQFF.

V gene TRBV10-3 combines with J gene TRBJ1-5; D may be TRBD1 (5 bases). Germline-derived CDR1 and CDR2 are ENHRY and SYGVKD. The CDR3 is 15 residues long. Trimming removed 1 base from V and 5 bases from J, with 12 bases in between. CDR3 bases: TGTGCCATCAGTGAGTGGGAGGGGCGTGATCAGCCCCAGCATTTT. This encodes CAISEWEGRDQPQHF.

Only one count was recorded for this clone. The rearrangement joins TRBV6-5 to TRBJ1-1, with D perhaps TRBD1 (6 bases). V lost 11 bases to trimming and J lost 1 base, with 17 bases between them. The germline CDR1 and CDR2 sequences are MNHEY and SVGAGI. This CDR3 has 14 residues. The CDR3 nucleotides read TGTGCCGTCGGCAGGGGTTTACCGAACACTGAAGCTTTCTTT. Amino acids: CAVGRGLPNTEAFF.

V and J are TRBV11-3 and TRBJ2-7, with 11 bases identical to TRBD2. Trimming removed 4 bases from V and 2 bases from J; junction bases left unmatched: 7. CDR1 is SGHNT, CDR2 YENEEA, per germline. The CDR3 totals 16 residues. The CDR3 sequence: CASSSTVAGGAYEQYF. The CDR3 nucleotides read TGTGCCAGCAGCTCCACCGTAGCGGGAGGGGCCTACGAGCAGTACTTC.

The V gene is TRBV6-5, the J gene TRBJ2-2; 10 nucleotides line up with TRBD2. The CDR3 is made up of 15 amino acids. V shed 10 bases, J shed 5 bases, and the junction held 10 bases outside the gene matches. Germline-derived CDR1 and CDR2 are MNHEY and SVGAGI. The CDR3 DNA follows: TGTGCCACTCGGCGCCCAGCGGGAGGGACCGGGGAGCTGTTTTTT. Protein product: CATRRPAGGTGELFF.

This rearrangement joins TRBV4-1 to TRBJ2-7, with D possibly TRBD2 on 5 matching bases. The V and J ends lost 0 bases and 4 bases respectively, with 13 bases between them. This CDR3 is 15 amino acids long. The germline CDR1 and CDR2 sequences are MGHRA and YSYEKL. The CDR3 region is CASSQEPGSRYEQYF. The CDR3 DNA sequence: TGCGCCAGCAGCCAAGAACCGGGATCCCGATACGAGCAGTACTTC.

The rearrangement links TRBV19 to TRBJ2-7; 7 nucleotides line up with TRBD1. Germline V gives CDR1 LNHDA, CDR2 SQIVND (reference sequence). Trimming at V came to 4 bases and at J to 3 bases, leaving 6 bases not matched to a gene. The CDR3 spans 14 residues. The CDR3 DNA follows: TGTGCCAGTAGTAAGCTCGGGACAGACTACGAGCAGTACTTC. Protein sequence: CASSKLGTDYEQYF.

The chain couples TRBV6-5 to TRBJ2-1; weak D call: TRBD2 (5 bases). Trimming removed 4 bases at V and 0 bases at J, with 10 bases between. Per germline, CDR1 MNHEY and CDR2 SVGAGI. The CDR3 extends over 15 amino acids. This CDR3 reads CASSSTGSSYNEQFF. In nucleotides, the CDR3 is TGTGCCAGCAGTTCGACTGGGAGCTCCTACAATGAGCAGTTCTTC.

The V and J genes are TRBV4-2 and TRBJ2-2; TRBD1 aligns across 7 bases. The germline V gene has CDR1 LGHNA and CDR2 YNFKEQ. The V and J ends lost 2 bases and 5 bases, in that order; junction bases with no gene match: 11. The CDR3 consists of 17 residues. The CDR3 is CASSQKWTGPRTGELFF. The CDR3 region has the DNA TGTGCCAGCAGCCAAAAGTGGACAGGCCCTAGGACCGGGGAGCTGTTTTTT.

The chain uses TRBV2 and TRBJ2-7; 8 nucleotides match TRBD1. Per the germline V gene, CDR1 is SNHLY and CDR2 is FYNNEI. The CDR3 contains 13 residues. V gave up 7 bases and J gave up 5 bases; unmatched junction bases: 7. The CDR3 reads CASIRQGTDEQYF. The CDR3 DNA reads as TGTGCCAGCATTCGACAGGGGACCGACGAGCAGTACTTC.

The rearrangement links TRBV6-6 to TRBJ1-5, with 11 bases that match TRBD1. The V gene end was trimmed by 2 bases and the J gene end by 4 bases; junction bases not matched to a gene: 4. The CDR3 extends over 16 amino acids. The germline V gene has CDR1 MNHNY and CDR2 SVGAGI (reference sequence). In DNA, the CDR3 is TGTGCCAGCAGTTACGGACAGGGGGCGGTAAATCAGCCCCAGCATTTT. Protein: CASSYGQGAVNQPQHF.

The genes are TRBV5-1 and TRBJ2-5, with 9 bases lining up with TRBD1. Germline V CDR1 and CDR2: SGHRS, YFSETQ. The CDR3 spans 16 residues. J was trimmed by 4 bases and V by 2 bases; bases with no gene match: 9. Here the CDR3 reads CASSLTGGGTGETQYF. CDR3 DNA sequence: TGCGCCAGCAGCTTAACAGGGGGCGGGACGGGAGAGACCCAGTACTTC.

As DNA, the CDR3 is TGTGCCAGCAGTTCCGCGGCCCTTGGAGATACGCAGTATTTT. It specifies CASSSAALGDTQYF. V usage is TRBV27 and J usage is TRBJ2-3; D gene uncertain. The V end was cut by 4 bases, the J end by 5 bases, with 13 bases between. This CDR3 has 14 amino acids. Germline CDR1 MNHEY, CDR2 SMNVEV (reference sequence).

The table lists this clone with a few counts. The chain uses TRBV2 and TRBJ2-1; TRBD1 aligns across 9 bases. The V and J ends lost 7 bases and 2 bases, in that order; junction bases with no gene match: 6. The CDR3 has 15 residues. From germline, CDR1 is SNHLY and CDR2 FYNNEI. The CDR3 nucleotides read TGTGCCAGCAAACAGGACAGGGGTACCTACAATGAGCAGTTCTTC. It codes for CASKQDRGTYNEQFF.

This clone occurred once. J is TRBJ2-1 and V is TRBV10-3, with 7 positions matching TRBD1. CDR3 length equals 13 residues. Trimming took 4 bases from V and 10 from J; bases not matched to a gene: 7. The germline CDR1 and CDR2 sequences are ENHRY and SYGVKD. CDR3 DNA sequence: TGTGCCATCAGTGGGACAGGCCTTTCGGAGCAGTTCTTC. This sequence encodes CAISGTGLSEQFF.

V gene TRBV4-1 combines with J gene TRBJ2-7, with 10 bases that match TRBD1. Germline-derived CDR1 and CDR2 are MGHRA and YSYEKL. The CDR3 has 15 amino acids. The V and J ends lost 3 bases and 3 bases, in that order; junction bases with no gene match: 5. In DNA form, the CDR3 reads TGCGCCAGCAGCCATCTGAGGACAGGGGGCTACGAGCAGTACTTC. Amino acids: CASSHLRTGGYEQYF.

The CDR3 DNA sequence: TGTGCCAGCAGCTTACCAGGGACAGCCTACGAGCAGTACTTC. Translating it yields CASSLPGTAYEQYF. This chain links TRBV13 with TRBJ2-7; TRBD1 matches 7 bases. This CDR3 is built from 14 residues. V trimming: 2 bases; J trimming: 2 bases; junction bases outside the gene matches: 3. Germline CDR1 PRHDT, CDR2 FYEKMQ (reference sequence).

This clone was seen only once. This chain links TRBV5-6 with TRBJ2-7; D is unresolved. Germline CDR1 and CDR2: SGHDT and YYEEEE. The CDR3 has 12 amino acids. Trimming left V 0 bases short and J 9 bases short, with 10 bases between. CDR3 protein: CASSLGHNSQYF. CDR3 DNA: TGTGCCAGCAGCTTGGGACATAATTCGCAGTACTTC. Together with reference TRBV5-6 and TRBJ2-7, the CDR3 gives the full variable domain: DAGVTQSPTHLIKTRGQQVTLRCSPKSGHDTVSWYQQALGQGPQFIFQYYEEEERQRGNFPDRFSGHQFPNYSSELNVNALLLGDSALYLCASSLGHNSQYFGPGTRLTVT.

The chain joins TRBV2 to TRBJ1-5, with TRBD1 matching over 7 bases. CDR1 and CDR2 from the germline V gene are SNHLY and FYNNEI. V dropped 4 bases and J dropped 2; count of bases not matched to a gene: 5. This CDR3 comprises 15 residues. This CDR3 reads CASSAQGMGNQPQHF. In DNA, the CDR3 is TGTGCCAGCAGTGCACAGGGGATGGGCAATCAGCCCCAGCATTTT.

In DNA form, the CDR3 reads TGTGCCAGCAGCCCCAGGGGCTCTGGGGCCAACGTCCTGACTTTC. Protein sequence: CASSPRGSGANVLTF. The gene calls are TRBV9 and TRBJ2-6; D is possibly TRBD1 (6 bases). The CDR3 consists of 15 residues. V lost 4 bases and J lost 0, with 8 bases in between. The germline V gene encodes CDR1 SGDLS and CDR2 YYNGEE.

The gene calls are TRBV7-9 and TRBJ1-5; TRBD1 aligns across 7 bases. With V trimmed by 1 base and J by 5 bases, 5 bases remained unmatched. The CDR3 has 15 amino acids. Looked up from germline, CDR1 is SEHNR and CDR2 is FQNEAQ (reference sequence). The CDR3 bases are TGTGCCAGCAGCTTAGAGGGGACAGCAGATCAGCCCCAGCATTTT. As protein: CASSLEGTADQPQHF. Using reference TRBV7-9 and TRBJ1-5 for the parts outside the CDR3, the full variable domain is DTGVSQNPRHKITKRGQNVTFRCDPISEHNRLYWYRQTLGQGPEFLTYFQNEAQLEKSRLLSDRFSAERPKGSFSTLEIQRTEQGDSAMYLCASSLEGTADQPQHFGDGTRLSIL.

The J gene is TRBJ2-1, the V gene TRBV5-1, with 7 bases that match TRBD2. V gave up 0 bases and J gave up 8 bases; unmatched junction bases: 5. CDR1 SGHRS and CDR2 YFSETQ come from the germline V gene. The CDR3 covers 14 residues. The chain's CDR3 is CASSLGLANDEQFF. CDR3 coding DNA: TGCGCCAGCAGCTTGGGACTAGCTAACGATGAGCAGTTCTTC.

V gene TRBV7-2 combines with J gene TRBJ2-1; 7 bases agree with TRBD2. The CDR3 runs to 15 residues. The V gene's germline CDR1 is SGHTA and CDR2 FQGNSA. With 1 base clipped from V and 1 base from J, the junction kept 1 base outside the gene matches. The CDR3 sequence: CASSLDGRSYNEQFF. The CDR3 nucleotides are TGTGCCAGCAGCTTAGACGGGAGGTCCTACAATGAGCAGTTCTTC. Full variable domain (outside the CDR3, taken from reference TRBV7-2 and TRBJ2-1): GAGVSQSPSNKVTEKGKDVELRCDPISGHTALYWYRQSLGQGLEFLIYFQGNSAPDKSGLPSDRFSAERTGGSVSTLTIQRTQQEDSAVYLCASSLDGRSYNEQFFGPGTRLTVL.

The count of this clone is one. The rearrangement uses TRBV9 and TRBJ2-7; D perhaps matches TRBD1 (5 bases). Trimming cost V 3 bases and J 6 bases, with 13 bases left between them. Germline CDR1 and CDR2: SGDLS and YYNGEE. This CDR3 comprises 13 residues. The CDR3 is CASSAPLGAEQYF. The CDR3 coding sequence is TGTGCCAGCAGCGCCCCGTTAGGGGCCGAGCAGTACTTC.

V is TRBV19 and J is TRBJ1-2; no clear D. Between the trimmed V and J ends, which lost 7 bases and 3 bases, there was a span of 21 bases. Germline-derived CDR1 and CDR2 are LNHDA and SQIVND (reference sequence). The CDR3 contains 16 residues. The chain's CDR3 is CASTDFASGGYYGYTF. In nucleotides, the CDR3 is TGTGCCAGTACCGACTTCGCCTCGGGAGGCTACTATGGCTACACCTTC.

The rearrangement links TRBV30 to TRBJ2-5; D is undetermined. The J call may not be correct, given that the DNA end is closer to TRBJ2-7. Germline V lookup: CDR1 GTSNPN, CDR2 SVGIG (reference sequence). The CDR3 length is 11 residues. CDR3 region: CAWSPLVEQYF. The CDR3 DNA follows: TGTGCCTGGAGTCCCCTGGTCGAGCAGTACTTC.

This clone was seen repeatedly, ten times or more. V usage is TRBV6-1 and J usage is TRBJ2-3, with TRBD1 identical over 9 bases. The CDR3 contains 14 residues. Looked up from germline, CDR1 is MNHNS and CDR2 is SASEGT. V shed 5 bases and J 6 bases; nucleotides not matched to a gene: 6. The CDR3, as DNA: TGTGCCAGCAGTTCTCAGACAGGGGGGGATACGCAGTATTTT. It encodes CASSSQTGGDTQYF.

This clone was detected once. The chain combines TRBV4-1 with TRBJ2-5, with a weak D call TRBD2 (6 bases). CDR1 and CDR2 from the germline V gene are MGHRA and YSYEKL. CDR3 size: 15 residues. Trimming cost V 2 bases and J 5 bases, with 15 bases left between them. The CDR3: CASSQPSAGSETQYF. The CDR3 coding sequence is TGCGCCAGCAGCCAACCCTCGGCGGGGTCCGAGACCCAGTACTTC.

This clone showed up many times. This chain connects TRBV10-3 to TRBJ2-1, with D possibly matching TRBD2 (6 bases). Trimming left V 0 bases short and J 3 bases short, with 12 bases between. This CDR3 is 16 amino acids long. Per the germline V gene, CDR1 is ENHRY and CDR2 is SYGVKD. The CDR3: CAISESGGGNYNEQFF. CDR3 nucleotide sequence: TGTGCCATCAGTGAGTCTGGGGGAGGCAACTACAATGAGCAGTTCTTC.